These T cell receptor beta chains were read from a single sample in a study of blood T cells in healthy people across ages. TCRdb passed the 5' RACE reads through MiXCR, listing each CDR3 protein once. The sample has about 570,000 distinct CDR3 sequences, 27% seen once. The sequenced sample consisted of blood. These receptors all stem from a woman aged 70-85 years in good health. Each CDR3 is given without its conserved first and last residue.

>TRBV4-2
ASSQVSPGGDEQF
>TRBV7-2
ASSFRGQGPVGEQY
>TRBV3-1
ASSQGWTEDQETQY
>TRBV7-6
ASSSGQWNTEAF
>TRBV10-3
ATSEQGNYGYT
>TRBV6-1
ASSRTGWDSNQPQH
>TRBV5-1
ASLNGPQETQY
>TRBV29-1
SGTEDYGYT
>TRBV12-3/TRBV12-4
ASSPGQGAGRGYT
>TRBV19
TSSISGTGVRGEQF
>TRBV5-1
ASSLDPRHYEQY
>TRBV11-2
ASNSLQGPTYGYT
>TRBV28
ASNWGLEGYT
>TRBV20-1
SARDNRYGYT
>TRBV7-2
ASSLGVGESGANVLT
>TRBV5-1
ASSPRTGRSFYGYT
>TRBV11-2
ASSLGTLNTGELF
>TRBV4-3
ASSQEIRGKWDGNTIY
>TRBV7-6
ASPDSQTQETQY
>TRBV29-1
SVESLRGSNYGYT
>TRBV5-1
ASSLAFRAGGGNTIY
>TRBV2
ASSQGWETQY
>TRBV5-4
ASRRSAGTGVRETQY
>TRBV6-2/TRBV6-3
ASSYSSADTQY
>TRBV28
ASSEGAPGYT
>TRBV7-2
ASSSRTGGQETQY
>TRBV7-2
ASSFDTGELF
>TRBV2
TSSEPPQGAKNIQY
>TRBV5-1
ASSLVPNQPQH
>TRBV7-9
ASSSLGLESEQY
>TRBV11-2
ASSLERGIIQY
>TRBV12-3/TRBV12-4
ASSLGGGGKNEQY
>TRBV7-2
ASSLGLGTPGETQY
>TRBV18
ASSPLGEVGNSPLH
>TRBV5-1
ATSGLAEETQY
>TRBV5-4
ASRTRDRAYNEQF
>TRBV7-9
GSSPRQGAWETQY
>TRBV20-1
RTLDRARGYT
>TRBV6-2/TRBV6-3
ASRRQGNTQY
>TRBV12-3/TRBV12-4
ASSFLGRRLSGANVLT
>TRBV29-1
SVGGLTEQY
>TRBV13
ASSPNGALGNTQY
>TRBV12-3/TRBV12-4
ASSSRRPGELF
>TRBV7-9
ASSPGTGREKLF
>TRBV29-1
SVEKMKDTEAF
>TRBV2
ASSPLPGGAF
>TRBV2
ASTSGQVSNQPQH
>TRBV20-1
SARTPSGGEQF
>TRBV7-2
ASSFSSPNGPWGEKLF
>TRBV6-2/TRBV6-3
ASSYRGRTSYGYT
>TRBV20-1
GARFTAGVEKLF
>TRBV7-9
ASSPRTGSTDTQY
>TRBV13
ASSLGGRERGLSSYEQY
>TRBV4-2
ASSLRGGQNTEAF
>TRBV23-1
ASSPPVETQTQY